Listed below are T cell receptor beta chains from one sample, sequenced in a study of metastatic and nonmetastatic thyroid tumors. TCRdb recomputed clones from the PCR reads via MiXCR. Of about 39,000 clones in the sample, around a fifth were seen once. Sequenced: blood. The origin of the receptors is a female donor with papillary thyroid cancer or a benign thyroid nodule (not recorded which). Some clones in this sample may be carry-over from other donors' samples. CDR3s include the opening cysteine and the closing phenylalanine or tryptophan. D genes are given only for firm matches. A row's size may be missing; if present it is once, few, many or a size class.

cdr3_length: 14
d_call: NA
j_call: TRBJ1-2
v_call: TRBV7-3
clone_size: NA
cdr3_nt: TGTGCCAGCAGCTTAAGGTTACAGGTGTGTGGCTACACCTTC
cdr3_aa: CASSLRLQVCGYTF

cdr3_length: 13
d_call: TRBD1
j_call: TRBJ1-1
v_call: TRBV5-8
clone_size: many
cdr3_nt: TGTGCCAGCGGACAGGGGGGATTCGATGAAGCTTTCTTT
cdr3_aa: CASGQGGFDEAFF

cdr3_length: 15
d_call: TRBD1
j_call: TRBJ2-5
v_call: TRBV30
clone_size: many
cdr3_nt: TGTGCCTGGTCCAGCACCGGGACAGGGAGGGAGACCCAGTACTTC
cdr3_aa: CAWSSTGTGRETQYF

cdr3_length: 13
d_call: NA
j_call: TRBJ1-2
v_call: TRBV15
clone_size: many
cdr3_nt: TGTGCCACCAGCCAGGGACTTGAGGATGGCTACACCTTC
cdr3_aa: CATSQGLEDGYTF

cdr3_length: 14
d_call: NA
j_call: TRBJ2-7
v_call: TRBV19
clone_size: many
cdr3_nt: TGTGCCAGTAGCCACCACGGTACCTCCTACGAGCAGTACTTC
cdr3_aa: CASSHHGTSYEQYF

cdr3_length: 16
d_call: TRBD1
j_call: TRBJ1-4
v_call: TRBV24-1
clone_size: many
cdr3_nt: TGTGCCACCAGTGATCCCGGACGGACAGGGCCTGAAAAACTGTTTTTT
cdr3_aa: CATSDPGRTGPEKLFF

cdr3_length: 13
d_call: TRBD1
j_call: TRBJ1-5
v_call: TRBV15
clone_size: many
cdr3_nt: TGTGCCACCAGAGGGGACAGCGATTGGCCCCAGCATTTT
cdr3_aa: CATRGDSDWPQHF

cdr3_length: 15
d_call: NA
j_call: TRBJ2-2
v_call: TRBV7-8
clone_size: NA
cdr3_nt: TGTGCCAGCATAAGACAACACGCGAACACCGGGGAGCTGTTTTTT
cdr3_aa: CASIRQHANTGELFF

cdr3_length: 14
d_call: NA
j_call: TRBJ2-2
v_call: TRBV6-1
clone_size: many
cdr3_nt: TGTGCCAGCAGTGAGGGGACGCACACCGGGGAGCTGTTTTTT
cdr3_aa: CASSEGTHTGELFF

cdr3_length: 16
d_call: TRBD2
j_call: TRBJ2-3
v_call: TRBV9
clone_size: NA
cdr3_nt: TGTGCCAGCATCCCCGGTACTAGCGGACTCACAGATACGCAGTATTTT
cdr3_aa: CASIPGTSGLTDTQYF

cdr3_length: 16
d_call: NA
j_call: TRBJ2-2
v_call: TRBV6-1
clone_size: NA
cdr3_nt: TGTGCCAGCAGCCACAGAGGCAGGGTGAACACCGGGGAGCTGTTTTTT
cdr3_aa: CASSHRGRVNTGELFF

cdr3_length: 18
d_call: TRBD2
j_call: TRBJ2-1
v_call: TRBV4-1
clone_size: many
cdr3_nt: TGCGCCAGCAGCCCTATAGCGCCGTCTAGGCGGGAGGTAGATGAGCAGTTCTTC
cdr3_aa: CASSPIAPSRREVDEQFF

cdr3_length: 12
d_call: NA
j_call: TRBJ1-1
v_call: TRBV6-1
clone_size: NA
cdr3_nt: TGTGCCAGCATGGTGACTAACACTGAAGCTTTCTTT
cdr3_aa: CASMVTNTEAFF

cdr3_length: 19
d_call: TRBD2
j_call: TRBJ2-5
v_call: TRBV4-1
clone_size: many
cdr3_nt: TGCGCCAGCAGCCATCCGGGACTAGCGGGAGGGCCAAACCAAGAGACCCAGTACTTC
cdr3_aa: CASSHPGLAGGPNQETQYF

cdr3_length: 14
d_call: NA
j_call: TRBJ2-5
v_call: TRBV7-6
clone_size: NA
cdr3_nt: TGTGCCAGCAGGGGAGGATCGGTTCAAGAGACCCAGTACTTC
cdr3_aa: CASRGGSVQETQYF

cdr3_length: 16
d_call: TRBD1
j_call: TRBJ1-2
v_call: TRBV18
clone_size: many
cdr3_nt: TGTGCCAGCTCACCGGCCCTCAGGACAGGGGGCGATGGCTACACCTTC
cdr3_aa: CASSPALRTGGDGYTF

cdr3_length: 14
d_call: TRBD2
j_call: TRBJ2-2
v_call: TRBV6-1
clone_size: NA
cdr3_nt: TGTGCCAGCCGGACTAGCGTGAGTCCCGGGGAGCTGTTCTTT
cdr3_aa: CASRTSVSPGELFF

cdr3_length: 19
d_call: NA
j_call: TRBJ2-3
v_call: TRBV7-2
clone_size: NA
cdr3_nt: TGTGCCACTTATCGGGTCCTCGGGCAGGCTGGCTGCAAAAACGATACGCAGTATTTT
cdr3_aa: CATYRVLGQAGCKNDTQYF

cdr3_length: 10
d_call: NA
j_call: TRBJ2-3
v_call: TRBV11-2
clone_size: NA
cdr3_nt: TGTGCCAGCAGTCGGAATACGCGGTATTTT
cdr3_aa: CASSRNTRYF

cdr3_length: 15
d_call: TRBD2
j_call: TRBJ2-1
v_call: TRBV20-1
clone_size: many
cdr3_nt: TGCAGTGCTAGTTCGGGACTAGCGGGAATCAATGAGCAGTTCTTC
cdr3_aa: CSASSGLAGINEQFF

cdr3_length: 14
d_call: NA
j_call: TRBJ2-3
v_call: TRBV2
clone_size: many
cdr3_nt: TGTGCCAGCAGTTATCAGCGGAACACAGATACGCAGTATTTT
cdr3_aa: CASSYQRNTDTQYF

cdr3_length: 13
d_call: NA
j_call: TRBJ2-2
v_call: TRBV2
clone_size: many
cdr3_nt: TGTGCCAGCAGGGATAGCGGCACCGGGGAGCTGTTTTTT
cdr3_aa: CASRDSGTGELFF

cdr3_length: 14
d_call: NA
j_call: TRBJ1-4
v_call: TRBV2
clone_size: NA
cdr3_nt: TGTGCCAGCAGTGATGGGGGGGGAGTTGAAAAACTGTTTTTT
cdr3_aa: CASSDGGGVEKLFF

cdr3_length: 15
d_call: TRBD2
j_call: TRBJ2-5
v_call: TRBV9
clone_size: many
cdr3_nt: TGTGCCAGCAGCGTAGGGACTAGCGGCCAAGAGACCCAGTACTTC
cdr3_aa: CASSVGTSGQETQYF

cdr3_length: 16
d_call: NA
j_call: TRBJ2-7
v_call: TRBV28
clone_size: NA
cdr3_nt: TGTGCCATCACCCCCGGGCCCTTTAGCGGTAGTAACGAGCAGTACTTC
cdr3_aa: CAITPGPFSGSNEQYF

cdr3_length: 14
d_call: NA
j_call: TRBJ2-2
v_call: TRBV5-1
clone_size: many
cdr3_nt: TGCGCCAGCAGACGGGAGTGGGTCACCGGGGAGCTGTTTTTT
cdr3_aa: CASRREWVTGELFF

cdr3_length: 12
d_call: NA
j_call: TRBJ2-7
v_call: TRBV5-6
clone_size: many
cdr3_nt: TGTGCCAGCAGCTTGAGATCCTACGAGCAGTACTTC
cdr3_aa: CASSLRSYEQYF

cdr3_length: 13
d_call: NA
j_call: TRBJ1-2
v_call: TRBV28
clone_size: NA
cdr3_nt: TGTGCCAGCAGTCTCAGGGGTGGCTATGGCTACACCTTC
cdr3_aa: CASSLRGGYGYTF

cdr3_length: 15
d_call: NA
j_call: TRBJ2-1
v_call: TRBV5-6
clone_size: many
cdr3_nt: TGTGCCAGCAGCTCGACCCTAGTATTTTCGAATGAGCAGTTCTTC
cdr3_aa: CASSSTLVFSNEQFF

cdr3_length: 15
d_call: TRBD1
j_call: TRBJ2-5
v_call: TRBV9
clone_size: few
cdr3_nt: TGTGCCAGCAGCGTGGGGACAGGGGCGCAAGAGACCCAGTACTTC
cdr3_aa: CASSVGTGAQETQYF

cdr3_length: 19
d_call: NA
j_call: TRBJ2-3
v_call: TRBV6-2/TRBV6-3
clone_size: many
cdr3_nt: TGTGCCAGCAGTTACCCTGTGGCAGTTCTTAGGTTGAATTCAGATACGCAGTATTTT
cdr3_aa: CASSYPVAVLRLNSDTQYF

cdr3_length: 15
d_call: NA
j_call: TRBJ2-1
v_call: TRBV27
clone_size: NA
cdr3_nt: TGTGCCAGCAGTTCCCCCAGGGGGGTGGTGGGTGAGCAGTTCTTC
cdr3_aa: CASSSPRGVVGEQFF

cdr3_length: 14
d_call: NA
j_call: TRBJ1-6
v_call: TRBV20-1
clone_size: NA
cdr3_nt: TGCAGTGCTAGAGACAGGGGCAATAATTCACCCCTCCACTTT
cdr3_aa: CSARDRGNNSPLHF

cdr3_length: 13
d_call: NA
j_call: TRBJ1-5
v_call: TRBV27
clone_size: few
cdr3_nt: TGTGCCAGCAGTTTATCAGGCGATCAGCCCCAGCATTTT
cdr3_aa: CASSLSGDQPQHF

cdr3_length: 13
d_call: NA
j_call: TRBJ2-2
v_call: TRBV7-3
clone_size: NA
cdr3_nt: TGTGCCAGCAGCTTAGCCGAGGCCGGGGAGCTGTTTTTT
cdr3_aa: CASSLAEAGELFF